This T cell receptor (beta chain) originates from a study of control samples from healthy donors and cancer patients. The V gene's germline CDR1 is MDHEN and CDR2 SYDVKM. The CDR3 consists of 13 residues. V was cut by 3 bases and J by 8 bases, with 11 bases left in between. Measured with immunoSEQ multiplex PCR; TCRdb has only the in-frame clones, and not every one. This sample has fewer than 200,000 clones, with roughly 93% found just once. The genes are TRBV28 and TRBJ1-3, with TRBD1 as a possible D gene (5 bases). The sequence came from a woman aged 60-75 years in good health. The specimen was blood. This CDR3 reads CASSFGGGDTIYF. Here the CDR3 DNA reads TGTGCCAGCAGTTTTGGGGGAGGGGACACCATATATTTT.